This entry lists 27 T cell receptor beta chains sequenced from one sample in a study of Ad26.COV2.S vaccination and SARS-CoV-2 variants. The treatment here: some 19 received Ad26.COV2.S at low or high dose, single or two shots; about 5 received placebo; per-sample allocation not given. Collection of samples fell on day 63 after the first vaccine or placebo injection. Profiling relied on immunoSEQ multiplex PCR, and the TCRdb table lists in-frame clones only, not all of them. Of fewer than 300,000 clones in the sample, roughly 86% were seen once. Sequencing was performed on peripheral blood, taken in a trial of Ad26.COV2.S vaccine versus placebo. These receptors were obtained from a person aged 18-60 years who received the Ad26.COV2.S COVID-19 vaccine or a placebo.

The genes are TRBV11-2 and TRBJ1-2; D unclear. The CDR3 length is 11 residues. In germline, CDR1 is SGHAT, CDR2 FQNNGV. V lost 6 bases to trimming and J lost 1 base, with 3 bases between them. The CDR3 loop is CASRVNYGYTF. As DNA, the CDR3 is TGTGCCAGCAGAGTTAACTATGGCTACACCTTC.

The chain is built from TRBV2 and TRBJ2-2; TRBD2 agrees at 8 bases. This CDR3 comprises 16 residues. Germline CDR1 reads SNHLY; CDR2 reads FYNNEI. V dropped 4 bases and J dropped 2; count of bases not matched to a gene: 6. The CDR3 nucleotides are TGTGCCAGCAGTGGGAGGCGGGGGGCTAACACCGGGGAGCTGTTTTTT. This translates into CASSGRRGANTGELFF.

The rearrangement joins TRBV5-1 to TRBJ2-5, with 10 bases that match TRBD2. V lost 5 bases, J lost 1 base, and 8 bases stayed unmatched. CDR1 and CDR2 from the germline V gene are SGHRS and YFSETQ. The CDR3 sequence is 16 residues long. CDR3 amino acids: CASRDGLAASQETQYF. As DNA, the CDR3 is TGCGCCAGCAGGGACGGACTAGCGGCAAGCCAAGAGACCCAGTACTTC.

The chain is built from TRBV11-3 and TRBJ2-7, with D perhaps TRBD1 or TRBD2 (5 bases each). The germline V and J ends were trimmed by 5 bases and 4 bases, with 18 bases remaining between them. The CDR3 spans 15 residues. Germline CDR1 is SGHNT and CDR2 is YENEEA. CDR3 DNA sequence: TGTGCCAGCAGCCTAAATGGGGGAAGGATGTACGAGCAGTACTTC. Translated: CASSLNGGRMYEQYF.

This chain uses TRBV7-2 with TRBJ2-3; D remains unclear. CDR3 size: 11 residues. With 3 bases removed from V and 5 bases from J, the gap between germline ends came to 3 bases. Germline lookup yields CDR1 SGHTA and CDR2 FQGNSA. CDR3 in amino acids: CASSLEDTQYF. The CDR3 nucleotides are TGTGCCAGCAGCTTGGAAGATACGCAGTATTTT. Looking up the rest from reference TRBV7-2 and TRBJ2-3 gives the full variable domain: GAGVSQSPSNKVTEKGKDVELRCDPISGHTALYWYRQSLGQGLEFLIYFQGNSAPDKSGLPSDRFSAERTGGSVSTLTIQRTQQEDSAVYLCASSLEDTQYFGPGTRLTVL.

This clone came up a few times. Written as DNA, the CDR3 is TGTGCCAGCAGCCTAGGACAGGGGACTGAAGCTTTCTTT. As protein: CASSLGQGTEAFF. The chain joins TRBV7-8 to TRBJ1-1; TRBD1 aligns across 9 bases. The CDR3 runs to 13 residues. The V gene end was trimmed by 5 bases and the J gene end by 5 bases; junction bases not matched to a gene: 3. Germline V gene lookup returns CDR1 SGHVS and CDR2 FQNEAQ.

The V and J genes are TRBV12-5 and TRBJ2-7; D might be TRBD1 or TRBD2, each matching 5 bases. Germline loops: CDR1 LGHNT, CDR2 FRNRAP. The CDR3 is 15 amino acids. Trimming removed 5 bases from V and 3 bases from J, with 17 bases in between. CDR3 in DNA: TGTGCTAGTGGTGTGGGGGACCTTACGGACTACGAGCAGTACTTC. Protein product: CASGVGDLTDYEQYF.

The chain combines TRBV6-5 with TRBJ1-2, with D maybe TRBD1 (5 bases). There are 14 residues in the CDR3. Per germline, CDR1 MNHEY and CDR2 SVGAGI. V was pared by 6 bases and J by 4 bases, with 15 bases between. DNA for the CDR3: TGTGCCAGCAGCCCGTGGGGCCAGGTCTATGGCTACACCTTC. Translating it yields CASSPWGQVYGYTF.

This clone was seen just once. In DNA form, the CDR3 reads TGCGCCAGCAGCCAAGCTTTCAGGGGAGGGTTTACTAATGAAAAACTGTTTTTT. The encoded protein is CASSQAFRGGFTNEKLFF. The chain employs TRBV4-1 and TRBJ1-4; a possible D gene is TRBD1 (6 bases). This CDR3 spans 18 amino acids. CDR1 MGHRA and CDR2 YSYEKL come from the germline V gene. The V end was cut by 1 base, the J end by 2 bases, with 17 bases between.

V is TRBV6-5 and J is TRBJ2-1; 9 bases align to TRBD2. CDR1 and CDR2 from the germline V gene are MNHEY and SVGAGI. The length of the CDR3 is 15 residues. The V segment lost 3 bases and the J segment 8 bases; nucleotides outside the gene matches: 8. CDR3 residues: CASSYSASGMYEQFF. The CDR3 DNA follows: TGTGCCAGCAGTTATAGCGCTAGCGGGATGTATGAGCAGTTCTTC.

The V call is TRBV18, the J call TRBJ2-7, with D unresolved. Germline V gene sequence: CDR1 KGHSH, CDR2 LQKENI. CDR3 size: 14 residues. V gave up 3 bases and J gave up 1 base, with 10 bases separating them. The CDR3 DNA follows: TGTGCCAGCTCACCTCCGTGGGGTTCCTACGAGCAGTACTTC. Translated, it gives CASSPPWGSYEQYF.

The rearrangement links TRBV12-3 or TRBV12-4 to TRBJ1-2; D call uncertain. CDR3 length equals 13 residues. Trimming removed 6 bases from V and 4 bases from J, with 12 bases in between. The CDR3 DNA sequence: TGTGCCAGCAGCTTCGACGGATTCTATGGCTACACCTTC. As protein: CASSFDGFYGYTF.

The sample holds a few counts of this clone. The chain is built from TRBV21-1 and TRBJ2-3; the DNA was not compared with TRBD2, the D call given in the table. TRBV21-1 is annotated as a pseudogene. This CDR3 contains 12 residues. The CDR3 sequence: CARDSSTDTQYF. The CDR3 DNA reads as TGTGCCAGGGACTCCAGCACAGATACGCAGTATTTT.

J is TRBJ1-1 and V is TRBV5-1, with TRBD1 identical over 7 bases. Trimming took 7 bases from V and 4 from J; bases not matched to a gene: 10. Germline values: CDR1 SGHRS, CDR2 YFSETQ. The CDR3 runs 14 residues. CDR3 sequence reads: CASGTGDGVTEAFF. The CDR3 coding sequence is TGCGCCAGCGGAACAGGGGATGGTGTCACTGAAGCTTTCTTT. Drawing the rest from reference TRBV5-1 and TRBJ1-1, the complete variable domain is KAGVTQTPRYLIKTRGQQVTLSCSPISGHRSVSWYQQTPGQGLQFLFEYFSETQRNKGNFPGRFSGRQFSNSRSEMNVSTLELGDSALYLCASGTGDGVTEAFFGQGTRLTVV.

The chain couples TRBV4-1 to TRBJ2-3, with a weak D call TRBD1 (5 bases). Between the trimmed V and J ends, which lost 5 bases and 6 bases, there was a span of 18 bases. From germline, CDR1 is MGHRA and CDR2 YSYEKL. The CDR3 is 15 amino acids. The CDR3 DNA follows: TGCGCCAGCAGCTCCCAGTCAGGGCGGAGTGATACGCAGTATTTT. Translation: CASSSQSGRSDTQYF.

V usage is TRBV28 and J usage is TRBJ1-2; no firm D call. CDR1 and CDR2 (germline): MDHEN, SYDVKM. The V end lost 5 bases, the J end lost 4 bases, and 8 bases lay between the germline ends. CDR3 length equals 12 residues. The CDR3 reads CASSQDRYGYTF. The CDR3 DNA reads TGTGCCAGCAGTCAGGACCGCTATGGCTACACCTTC.

The chain uses TRBV10-2 and TRBJ1-1; 10 positions agree with TRBD1. This CDR3 has 13 residues. J lost 7 bases, V lost 8 bases, and 7 bases had no gene match. Germline V gives CDR1 WSHSY, CDR2 SAAADI. The CDR3 is CASGRTGGVEAFF. CDR3 in DNA: TGCGCCAGCGGCCGGACAGGGGGAGTTGAAGCTTTCTTT.

The chain employs TRBV2 and TRBJ2-1, with D possibly matching TRBD2 (7 bases). Deletions cut 6 bases from V and 9 bases from J, with 12 bases between. Germline V lookup: CDR1 SNHLY, CDR2 FYNNEI. The CDR3 is 12 residues long. The CDR3 protein is CASRPAGAEQFF. The CDR3 DNA reads as TGTGCCAGCAGACCTGCGGGGGCTGAGCAGTTCTTC.

The gene calls are TRBV5-1 and TRBJ2-1, with D tentatively TRBD1 or TRBD2 (5 bases each). Germline V lookup: CDR1 SGHRS, CDR2 YFSETQ. This CDR3 has 15 amino acids. V was shortened by 5 bases and J by 4 bases, with 16 bases between the two germline ends. Here the CDR3 reads CASSFGTQNYNEQFF. The CDR3 region has the DNA TGCGCCAGCAGTTTCGGGACGCAAAATTACAATGAGCAGTTCTTC.

The V gene is TRBV18, the J gene TRBJ2-2; 9 nucleotides agree with TRBD1. Germline loops: CDR1 KGHSH, CDR2 LQKENI. This CDR3 spans 17 amino acids. V shed 3 bases and J 0 bases; nucleotides not matched to a gene: 5. The DNA for the CDR3 is TGTGCCAGCTCACCTCCCACAGGGGGCCCGAACACCGGGGAGCTGTTTTTT. Its protein product is CASSPPTGGPNTGELFF.

Concerning this clone: At the DNA level, this CDR3 is encoded by other sequences in the same sample as well. This sequence joins TRBV12-3 or TRBV12-4 and TRBJ2-5; no definite D call. V was clipped by 3 bases and J by 5 bases, with 4 bases between them. This CDR3 is 11 amino acids long. As DNA, the CDR3 is TGTGCCAGCAGTTTCGAGGAGACCCAGTACTTC. Protein: CASSFEETQYF.

This clone was observed a handful of times. This chain joins TRBV6-5 and TRBJ2-7; maybe TRBD1 (6 bases). The CDR3 totals 12 residues. CDR1 is MNHEY, CDR2 SVGAGI, per germline. V was clipped by 5 bases and J by 13 bases, with 18 bases between them. CDR3 amino acids: CASSTGTLSLYF. In DNA form, the CDR3 reads TGTGCCAGCAGTACCGGGACACTTAGTCTATACTTC.

J is TRBJ2-1 and V is TRBV4-2, with 8 nucleotides matching TRBD2. The ends lost 5 bases at V and 3 bases at J; junction bases unmatched: 6. The germline V gene has CDR1 LGHNA and CDR2 YNFKEQ. There are 15 residues in the CDR3. The CDR3 region is CASSVPGGIYNEQFF. CDR3 nucleotides: TGTGCCAGCAGCGTGCCGGGGGGGATCTACAATGAGCAGTTCTTC.

This chain joins TRBV5-1 and TRBJ1-3; 8 nucleotides line up with TRBD1. The V and J ends lost 1 base and 0 bases, in that order; junction bases with no gene match: 9. This CDR3 contains 18 residues. Germline V gene sequence: CDR1 SGHRS, CDR2 YFSETQ. Here the CDR3 reads CASSLYLRDRSSGNTIYF. The CDR3 DNA reads TGCGCCAGCAGCTTGTACCTCAGGGACAGGAGCTCTGGAAACACCATATATTTT.

The chain carries TRBV18 and TRBJ1-4; D is perhaps TRBD1 (6 bases). Per germline, CDR1 KGHSH and CDR2 LQKENI. Trimming cost V 3 bases and J 4 bases, with 12 bases left between them. The CDR3 is 15 residues long. The CDR3 is CASSPGTPNNEKLFF. CDR3 in DNA: TGTGCCAGCTCACCGGGGACACCCAATAATGAAAAACTGTTTTTT.

This chain joins TRBV5-1 and TRBJ2-7; 9 nucleotides agree with TRBD2. The CDR3 contains 15 residues. The germline V gene encodes CDR1 SGHRS and CDR2 YFSETQ. Germline trimming cut 4 bases from V and 4 bases from J; bases unmatched to any gene: 9. Here the CDR3 reads CASSQTGTSSYEQYF. CDR3 in DNA: TGCGCCAGCAGCCAGACCGGGACTAGCAGTTACGAGCAGTACTTC.

The genes are TRBV5-6 and TRBJ2-7; 9 bases are a match to TRBD1. This CDR3 has 15 amino acids. Germline CDR1 reads SGHDT; CDR2 reads YYEEEE. Trimming took 2 bases from V and 3 from J; bases not matched to a gene: 6. CDR3 sequence (DNA): TGTGCCAGCAGCTTCCTCCCGGGACAGGGCTACGAGCAGTACTTC. This sequence encodes CASSFLPGQGYEQYF.